The present entry profiles one T cell receptor beta chain with its context. The CDR3 has 16 residues. After removal of 0 bases from V and 2 bases from J, the junction contained 1 base not matched to a gene. Looked up from germline, CDR1 is SGHRS and CDR2 is YFSETQ. This entry comes from a study of lymphopenia after photon versus proton radiotherapy. Measured with immunoSEQ multiplex PCR; TCRdb has only the in-frame clones, and not every one. Here the sample spans 25,000 to 30,000 clones, 81% being singletons. V is TRBV5-1 and J is TRBJ2-5; TRBD2 agrees at 13 bases. The sequencing used peripheral blood, collected from a patient treated with photon-based radiotherapy. This clonotype was sampled from a man aged 45-60 years with gastric cancer. The CDR3 spells CASSLGTSGGQETQYF. Written as DNA, the CDR3 is TGCGCCAGCAGCTTGGGGACTAGCGGGGGACAAGAGACCCAGTACTTC.